These 29 T cell receptor beta chains originate from one sample sequenced in a study of cytomegalovirus exposure and HLA in healthy donors. PCR primers comprised 60 Vbeta and 13 Jbeta primers. Assay: immunoSEQ multiplex PCR; the TCRdb copy retains only in-frame clones and omits some. The data contain over 90,000 clones, about four fifths of them seen just once; the ten biggest clones take up about 14%. Sequenced sample: PBMCs. The receptors were sampled from a woman in her sixties or seventies in good health and CMV-seropositive.

The V gene is TRBV28, the J gene TRBJ2-2; D ambiguous. Germline V gene lookup returns CDR1 MDHEN and CDR2 SYDVKM. V lost 4 bases to trimming and J lost 0 bases, with 12 bases between them. The CDR3 runs 16 residues. The CDR3 nucleotides read TGTGCCAGCAGTTCTCTGGGCACAACGAACACCGGGGAGCTGTTTTTT. Protein: CASSSLGTTNTGELFF.

The chain combines TRBV16 with TRBJ1-5; TRBD1 agrees at 7 bases. Germline V gives CDR1 KGHSY, CDR2 FQNENV. The CDR3 has 16 amino acids. The V and J ends lost 2 bases and 3 bases, in that order; junction bases with no gene match: 7. CDR3 DNA sequence: TGTGCCAGCAGCCAACACGACAGGGCATACAATCAGCCCCAGCATTTT. Translated, it gives CASSQHDRAYNQPQHF.

The chain couples TRBV19 to TRBJ2-2; D is uncertain. From germline, CDR1 is LNHDA and CDR2 SQIVND (reference sequence). The CDR3 sequence is 15 residues long. Trimming shortened V by 1 base and J by 6 bases, and 12 bases separated the two germline ends. Written as DNA, the CDR3 is TGTGCCAGTAGTATAGTGGGCAGGCTCGCCGGGGAGCTGTTTTTT. It yields the protein CASSIVGRLAGELFF.

J is TRBJ2-2 and V is TRBV4-3; 9 bases map to TRBD2. The germline V gene has CDR1 LGHNA and CDR2 YSLEER. V was clipped by 2 bases and J by 8 bases; unmatched bases: 6. The CDR3 spans 15 residues. The CDR3 DNA is TGCGCCAGCAGCCAAATGGCTAGCGGGGTAGGGGAGCTGTTTTTT. It codes for CASSQMASGVGELFF.

This clone was detected only once. The chain couples TRBV2 to TRBJ2-5, with TRBD1 matching over 7 bases. The CDR3 is 15 amino acids. The V gene's germline CDR1 is SNHLY and CDR2 FYNNEI. V gave up 3 bases and J gave up 1 base; unmatched junction bases: 5. CDR3 region: CASSDIRGSQETQYF. For the CDR3, the DNA is TGTGCCAGCAGTGACATCAGGGGGTCCCAAGAGACCCAGTACTTC.

This chain joins TRBV6-6 and TRBJ2-3; no definite D call. This CDR3 has 12 amino acids. CDR1 and CDR2 (germline): MNHNY, SVGAGI (reference sequence). Trimming took 2 bases from V and 4 from J, leaving 4 bases between them. The CDR3 DNA sequence: TGTGCCAGCAGTTACATATCAGATACGCAGTATTTT. Translated, it gives CASSYISDTQYF.

This chain connects TRBV27 to TRBJ2-7; 8 nucleotides match TRBD2. The junction had 7 bases not matched to a gene; V was cut back by 7 bases and J by 2 bases. CDR1 is MNHEY, CDR2 SMNVEV, per germline (reference sequence). The CDR3 length is 14 residues. This CDR3 reads CASIRAGVPYEQYF. Written as DNA, the CDR3 is TGTGCCAGCATAAGAGCGGGAGTCCCCTACGAGCAGTACTTC.

J is TRBJ2-3 and V is TRBV7-9, with a tentative D call TRBD2 (6 bases). The CDR3 spans 15 residues. CDR1 SEHNR and CDR2 FQNEAQ come from the germline V gene (reference sequence). Trimming removed 2 bases at V and 0 bases at J, with 9 bases between. Written as DNA, the CDR3 is TGTGCCAGCAGCTTATCCGGGACTAGCACAGATACGCAGTATTTT. Protein: CASSLSGTSTDTQYF.

This clone has a single count. The V gene is TRBV7-2, the J gene TRBJ2-5; tentatively, D is TRBD2 (6 bases). The closer fit of TRBJ2-7 to the DNA end suggests the J call may be wrong. There are 14 residues in the CDR3. The V gene's germline CDR1 is SGHTA and CDR2 FQGNSA. The CDR3: CASSISTSSYEQYF. CDR3 sequence (DNA): TGTGCCAGCAGCATCTCGACTAGCTCCTACGAGCAGTACTTC.

The chain has TRBV6-5 and TRBJ2-7; TRBD1 agrees at 9 bases. The germline V gene encodes CDR1 MNHEY and CDR2 SVGAGI. The V gene end was trimmed by 10 bases and the J gene end by 0 bases; junction bases not matched to a gene: 1. This CDR3 has 12 amino acids. CDR3 amino acids: CATGQGSYEQYF. CDR3 DNA: TGTGCCACGGGACAGGGCTCCTACGAGCAGTACTTC.

This clone has only one observation. The rearrangement uses TRBV28 and TRBJ2-7; D might be TRBD2 (5 bases). Per the germline V gene, CDR1 is MDHEN and CDR2 is SYDVKM. The CDR3 is made up of 16 amino acids. Trimming removed 5 bases at V and 3 bases at J, with 20 bases between. The CDR3 here is CASSPLDLLILYEQYF. In DNA form, the CDR3 reads TGTGCCAGCAGTCCATTGGACTTACTGATCCTCTACGAGCAGTACTTC.

The rearrangement links TRBV30 to TRBJ2-4, with a weak D call TRBD2 (6 bases). Trimming shortened V by 1 base and J by 10 bases, and 14 bases separated the two germline ends. The CDR3 is made up of 13 amino acids. Germline CDR1 reads GTSNPN; CDR2 reads SVGIG (reference sequence). The CDR3 reads CAWSAVGAGIQYF. CDR3 nucleotide sequence: TGTGCCTGGAGTGCCGTCGGGGCGGGGATTCAGTACTTC.

As DNA, the CDR3 is TGTGCCAGCAGTGGGTCACTCACAGATACGCAGTATTTT. It is translated as CASSGSLTDTQYF. The rearrangement uses TRBV6-1 and TRBJ2-3, with D uncertain. CDR3 size: 13 residues. V was shortened by 4 bases and J by 2 bases, with 7 bases between the two germline ends. Germline CDR1 and CDR2: MNHNS and SASEGT.

The chain's CDR3 is CASSGLAGVYEQFF. The DNA of the CDR3 is TGTGCCAGCAGTGGACTAGCGGGAGTATACGAGCAGTTCTTC. The rearrangement links TRBV2 to TRBJ2-1; TRBD2 matches 12 bases. With V trimmed by 4 bases and J by 10 bases, 5 bases remained unmatched. This CDR3 is 14 amino acids long. Germline lookup yields CDR1 SNHLY and CDR2 FYNNEI.

Only a few counts were recorded for this clone. The chain carries TRBV2 and TRBJ1-5; 7 positions match TRBD1. This CDR3 contains 15 residues. The V gene's germline CDR1 is SNHLY and CDR2 FYNNEI. With V trimmed by 4 bases and J by 6 bases, 9 bases remained unmatched. The CDR3 bases are TGTGCCAGCAGTGCACGAGACAGGGCCGGTCAGCCCCAGCATTTT. This codes for CASSARDRAGQPQHF.

This clone was counted between two and nine times. This chain uses TRBV19 with TRBJ1-5; no reliable D call. The CDR3 has 15 residues. From germline, CDR1 is LNHDA and CDR2 SQIVND (reference sequence). Trimming stripped 3 bases from V and 0 bases from J, with 9 bases between. The CDR3 DNA follows: TGTGCCAGTAGTATGTCGGGAATTAGCAATCAGCCCCAGCATTTT. This translates into CASSMSGISNQPQHF. Using reference TRBV19 and TRBJ1-5 for the parts outside the CDR3, the full variable domain is DGGITQSPKYLFRKEGQNVTLSCEQNLNHDAMYWYRQDPGQGLRLIYYSQIVNDFQKGDIAEGYSVSREKKESFPLTVTSAQKNPTAFYLCASSMSGISNQPQHFGDGTRLSIL.

V usage is TRBV30 and J usage is TRBJ2-1; 12 bases are a match to TRBD2. This CDR3 has 14 amino acids. Germline V gives CDR1 GTSNPN, CDR2 SVGIG (reference sequence). V shed 4 bases and J 12 bases; nucleotides not matched to a gene: 10. CDR3 bases: TGTGCCTGGACCCTAGCGGGAGGGGCAGGTGCGCAGTTCTTC. Protein product: CAWTLAGGAGAQFF.

The CDR3 reads CASSYSAGGATYEQYF. Written as DNA, the CDR3 is TGTGCCAGCAGTTACTCAGCCGGGGGGGCGACCTACGAGCAGTACTTC. The chain carries TRBV6-5 and TRBJ2-7, with 8 bases aligning to TRBD2. The CDR3 loop spans 16 amino acids. The trim removed 0 bases at V and 2 bases at J, leaving 6 bases unmatched. Germline assignment: CDR1 MNHEY and CDR2 SVGAGI.

The chain has TRBV11-3 and TRBJ2-3; a possible D gene is TRBD2 (7 bases). V lost 5 bases and J 2 bases, leaving 14 bases between the germline ends. CDR1 is SGHNT, CDR2 YENEEA, per germline. The CDR3 runs to 15 residues. The CDR3 nucleotides read TGTGCCAGCAGCCCCGGCGGGGGCCCCACAGATACGCAGTATTTT. Translating it yields CASSPGGGPTDTQYF.

A single count supports this clone. This chain uses TRBV28 with TRBJ2-7, with D hard to call. Germline CDR1 reads MDHEN; CDR2 reads SYDVKM. The CDR3 is 11 residues long. Trimming removed 6 bases at V and 4 bases at J, with 7 bases between. This chain's CDR3 is CASSVRYEQYF. CDR3 nucleotide sequence: TGTGCCAGCAGCGTGAGATACGAGCAGTACTTC. Together with reference TRBV28 and TRBJ2-7, the CDR3 gives the full variable domain: DVKVTQSSRYLVKRTGEKVFLECVQDMDHENMFWYRQDPGLGLRLIYFSYDVKMKEKGDIPEGYSVSREKKERFSLILESASTNQTSMYLCASSVRYEQYFGPGTRLTVT.

The genes are TRBV20-1 and TRBJ1-2; unclear D gene. V was trimmed by 3 bases and J by 7 bases, leaving 9 bases between them. Germline V gene data show CDR1 as DFQATT and CDR2 as SNEGSKA (reference sequence). This CDR3 is 11 amino acids long. CDR3 loop: CSARASGGYTF. The CDR3 bases are TGCAGTGCTAGGGCGTCAGGTGGCTACACCTTC.

The chain recombines TRBV2 with TRBJ2-7, with 7 nucleotides matching TRBD1. The trim removed 6 bases at V and 6 bases at J, leaving 8 bases unmatched. The CDR3 has 13 amino acids. Germline V gene sequence: CDR1 SNHLY, CDR2 FYNNEI. CDR3 DNA sequence: TGTGCCAGCAGCAGAGAGACAGGGCTCGAGCAGTACTTC. Translated, it gives CASSRETGLEQYF.

The V and J genes are TRBV28 and TRBJ2-7; possibly TRBD2 for D (5 bases). Germline V gene data show CDR1 as MDHEN and CDR2 as SYDVKM. Trimming cost V 4 bases and J 4 bases, with 8 bases left between them. This CDR3 spans 12 amino acids. This CDR3 reads CASSSRVYEQYF. DNA of the CDR3: TGTGCCAGCAGTTCGCGGGTTTACGAGCAGTACTTC.

This chain connects TRBV11-2 to TRBJ2-2; the match to TRBD1 covers 10 bases. The CDR3 is made up of 15 amino acids. Trimming took 5 bases from V and 4 from J; bases not matched to a gene: 4. Germline values: CDR1 SGHAT, CDR2 FQNNGV. The CDR3 DNA sequence: TGTGCCAGCAGCCCTGGGACAGGGGCCACCGGGGAGCTGTTTTTT. It specifies CASSPGTGATGELFF.

The gene calls are TRBV27 and TRBJ2-3; D is possibly TRBD1 (5 bases). V lost 6 bases, J lost 2 bases, and 12 bases lay in between. This CDR3 region has 14 residues. The germline V gene encodes CDR1 MNHEY and CDR2 SMNVEV (reference sequence). CDR3 sequence: CASSMRQFTDTQYF. The CDR3 DNA reads as TGTGCCAGCAGCATGCGACAGTTCACAGATACGCAGTATTTT.

In DNA form, the CDR3 reads TGTGCCAGCAGTTACTCAGAGTCCGGCGAGCAGTACTTC. Amino acid sequence: CASSYSESGEQYF. The chain links TRBV6-6 to TRBJ2-7; D gene unclear. Trimming removed 0 bases from V and 6 bases from J, with 9 bases in between. The CDR3 loop spans 13 amino acids. Per the germline V gene, CDR1 is MNHNY and CDR2 is SVGAGI (reference sequence).

The chain joins TRBV14 to TRBJ2-3; TRBD2 agrees at 9 bases. The junction had 1 base not matched to a gene; V was cut back by 5 bases and J by 4 bases. The germline V gene encodes CDR1 SGHDN and CDR2 FVKESK. CDR3 length equals 13 residues. The CDR3: CASSSSGADTQYF. CDR3 nucleotides: TGTGCCAGCAGCTCTAGCGGGGCAGATACGCAGTATTTT.

V gene TRBV6-1 combines with J gene TRBJ2-1, with 8 bases matching TRBD1. The CDR3 has 19 residues. The germline CDR1 and CDR2 sequences are MNHNS and SASEGT. The trim removed 3 bases at V and 9 bases at J, leaving 22 bases unmatched. CDR3: CASSERSGGTISPAGEQFF. CDR3 DNA: TGTGCCAGCAGTGAGCGGTCAGGGGGCACGATTTCCCCTGCAGGTGAGCAGTTCTTC.

The chain is built from TRBV2 and TRBJ2-7; 7 nucleotides match TRBD1. This CDR3 is built from 12 residues. Germline loops: CDR1 SNHLY, CDR2 FYNNEI. Trimming cost V 6 bases and J 7 bases; bases outside gene matches: 6. CDR3 residues: CASSTTGSEQYF. The DNA for the CDR3 is TGTGCCAGCAGCACGACAGGGTCAGAGCAGTACTTC. Using reference TRBV2 and TRBJ2-7 for the parts outside the CDR3, the full variable domain is EPEVTQTPSHQVTQMGQEVILRCVPISNHLYFYWYRQILGQKVEFLVSFYNNEISEKSEIFDDQFSVERPDGSNFTLKIRSTKLEDSAMYFCASSTTGSEQYFGPGTRLTVT.